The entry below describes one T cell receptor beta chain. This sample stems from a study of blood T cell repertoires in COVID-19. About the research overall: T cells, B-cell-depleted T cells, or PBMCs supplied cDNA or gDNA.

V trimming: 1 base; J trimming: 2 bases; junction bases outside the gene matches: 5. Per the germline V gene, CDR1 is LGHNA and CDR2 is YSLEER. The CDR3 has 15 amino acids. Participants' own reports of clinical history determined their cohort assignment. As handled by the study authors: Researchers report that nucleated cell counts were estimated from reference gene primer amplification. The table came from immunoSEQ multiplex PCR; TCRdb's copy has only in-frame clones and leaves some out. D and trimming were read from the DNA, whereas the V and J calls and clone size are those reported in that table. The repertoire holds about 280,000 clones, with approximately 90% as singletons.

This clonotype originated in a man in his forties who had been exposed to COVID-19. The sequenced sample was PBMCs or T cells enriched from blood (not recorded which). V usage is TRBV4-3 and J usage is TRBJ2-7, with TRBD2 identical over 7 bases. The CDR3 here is CASSQGVAGTYEQYF. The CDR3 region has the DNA TGCGCCAGCAGCCAAGGGGTAGCGGGTACCTACGAGCAGTACTTC.